This T cell receptor (beta chain) was obtained from a study of Graves' ophthalmopathy and Graves' hyperthyroidism. Whole-study context: Hyperthyroidism showing no ophthalmopathy within 18 months of follow-up was stable.

Germline V gene sequence: CDR1 WSHSY, CDR2 SAAADI. This CDR3 has 13 amino acids. Deletions cut 6 bases from V and 4 bases from J, with 12 bases between. This clonotype was picked up one time. Investigators amplified TCR beta CDR3 regions from RNA transcripts. An opening RT-PCR round employed HTBI primers and preceded a second-round multiplex PCR. TCRdb passed the multiplex PCR reads through MiXCR, listing each CDR3 protein once. The table has about 550,000 distinct CDR3 sequences, 39% seen once. A diagnosis was made from clinical symptoms together with serum thyroxine, TRAb, thyroid ultrasound and orbital computed tomography.

Sequenced sample: peripheral blood or thyroid tissue (not recorded which). The clonotype comes from an adult man with Graves' hyperthyroidism. The chain has TRBV10-2 and TRBJ1-2; D remains ambiguous. The CDR3 DNA sequence: TGCGCCAGCAGCGGGTCTCCCACCTATGGCTACACCTTC. Amino acid sequence: CASSGSPTYGYTF.